The next 32 T cell receptor beta chains were all read from a single sample in a study of blood T cell repertoires in COVID-19. Clones were sequenced by immunoSEQ multiplex PCR, and TCRdb holds only the in-frame ones, with some missing. The sample lists around 390,000 clones, 80% to 90% occurring once. Sequenced input: PBMCs or T cells enriched from blood (not recorded which). Receptors were obtained from a woman aged 45-65 years who had recovered from COVID-19.

The J gene is TRBJ2-2, the V gene TRBV16; D not certain. V was clipped by 2 bases and J by 4 bases, with 11 bases between them. The CDR3 is 15 amino acids. Germline V CDR1 and CDR2: KGHSY, FQNENV. This CDR3 is CASSQLFRSTGELFF. CDR3 bases: TGTGCCAGCAGCCAACTGTTTCGGAGCACCGGGGAGCTGTTTTTT.

This clone was detected a few times. This chain links TRBV3-1 (or the pseudogene TRBV3-2) with TRBJ1-5, with a weak D call TRBD1 (6 bases). Germline CDR1 and CDR2: LGHDT and YNNKEL (reference sequence). Trimming took 2 bases from V and 1 from J, leaving 9 bases between them. CDR3 size: 15 residues. CDR3 protein: CASSQNTGSNQPQHF. CDR3 coding DNA: TGTGCCAGCAGCCAAAACACAGGGAGCAATCAGCCCCAGCATTTT.

The chain couples TRBV7-9 to TRBJ1-1, with D hard to call. The V and J ends lost 1 base and 2 bases respectively, with 8 bases between them. Germline V CDR1 and CDR2: SEHNR, FQNEAQ (reference sequence). The CDR3 runs 14 residues. The CDR3 spells CASSLVGRNTEAFF. The CDR3 DNA reads TGTGCCAGCAGCTTAGTTGGCAGAAACACTGAAGCTTTCTTT.

The chain is built from TRBV3-1 (or the pseudogene TRBV3-2) and TRBJ2-2; 9 nucleotides align to TRBD2. CDR1 and CDR2 from the germline V gene are LGHDT and YNNKEL (reference sequence). CDR3 size: 16 residues. The V and J ends lost 4 bases and 5 bases, in that order; junction bases with no gene match: 8. CDR3 residues: CASSLYTSGYTGELFF. DNA for the CDR3: TGTGCCAGCAGCCTATACACTAGCGGGTATACCGGGGAGCTGTTTTTT.

As DNA, the CDR3 is TGTGCCAGCAGCTTGCTAGCGGGGCTCACAGATACGCAGTATTTT. Its translation is CASSLLAGLTDTQYF. This sequence joins TRBV7-9 and TRBJ2-3; 9 bases agree with TRBD2. Germline V gene sequence: CDR1 SEHNR, CDR2 FQNEAQ (reference sequence). With V trimmed by 3 bases and J by 2 bases, 3 bases remained unmatched. There are 15 residues in the CDR3.

This clone was seen more than once but under ten times. J is TRBJ1-1 and V is TRBV7-2, with 11 positions matching TRBD1. J lost 6 bases, V lost 4 bases, and 7 bases had no gene match. Per the germline V gene, CDR1 is SGHTA and CDR2 is FQGNSA. This CDR3 comprises 15 residues. CDR3 protein: CASSSGQGAYAEAFF. The CDR3 DNA reads TGTGCCAGCAGCTCCGGACAGGGGGCGTACGCTGAAGCTTTCTTT.

The chain joins TRBV5-1 to TRBJ1-2, with a tentative D call TRBD1 (5 bases). This CDR3 has 14 residues. CDR1 SGHRS and CDR2 YFSETQ come from the germline V gene. The V end was cut by 0 bases, the J end by 8 bases, with 14 bases between. The CDR3 bases are TGCGCCAGCAGCTTGGAACAGGCTCCTGGGGGCTACACCTTC. It is translated as CASSLEQAPGGYTF.

This clone was seen a single time. The rearrangement joins TRBV28 to TRBJ1-5; possibly TRBD1 for D (6 bases). Trimming took off 2 bases at V and 3 bases at J, with 11 bases between the two ends. The CDR3 is made up of 15 amino acids. CDR1 MDHEN and CDR2 SYDVKM come from the germline V gene. CDR3 DNA sequence: TGTGCCAGCAGTTTAGGGCAGGGGAACAATCAGCCCCAGCATTTT. Protein sequence: CASSLGQGNNQPQHF.

This clone was recorded only once. Here the CDR3 DNA reads TGCGCCAGCAGCCAACCCACACTAGAGGGCGCCTACAATGAGCAGTTCTTC. It codes for CASSQPTLEGAYNEQFF. The chain employs TRBV4-1 and TRBJ2-1; tentative D call: TRBD2 (5 bases). CDR1 and CDR2 (germline): MGHRA, YSYEKL. This CDR3 is built from 17 residues. V lost 2 bases and J lost 2, with 16 bases in between.

The CDR3 DNA reads as TGTGCCAGCAGCCAGTACAGGGGTCGACCTAATTCACCCCTCCACTTT. It yields the protein CASSQYRGRPNSPLHF. V is TRBV3-1 (or the pseudogene TRBV3-2) and J is TRBJ1-6; 7 bases agree with TRBD1. CDR1 and CDR2 (germline): LGHDT, YNNKEL (reference sequence). This CDR3 is 16 amino acids long. Unmatched junction bases numbered 8, after V lost 3 bases and J lost 6 bases.

This chain uses TRBV5-4 with TRBJ1-2; 7 positions agree with TRBD1. Per germline, CDR1 SGHNT and CDR2 YYREEE (reference sequence). CDR3 length: 13 amino acids. V trimming: 4 bases; J trimming: 1 base; junction bases outside the gene matches: 1. The CDR3, as DNA: TGTGCCAGCAGCCGGGACAGTAACTATGGCTACACCTTC. This encodes CASSRDSNYGYTF.

This chain uses TRBV5-6 with TRBJ1-2; no firm D call. The CDR3 has 12 amino acids. Germline CDR1 and CDR2: SGHDT and YYEEEE. V dropped 0 bases and J dropped 7 bases, with 7 bases sitting between them. CDR3: CASSLAASGYTF. In DNA form, the CDR3 reads TGTGCCAGCAGCTTGGCCGCGAGTGGCTACACCTTC.

CDR3 amino acids: CASSLDSQWSGYTF. The CDR3 DNA is TGTGCCAGCAGCTTAGATAGTCAGTGGAGTGGCTACACCTTC. The chain joins TRBV7-9 to TRBJ1-2; unclear D gene. V was shortened by 1 base and J by 7 bases, with 13 bases between the two germline ends. CDR1 is SEHNR and CDR2 is FQNEAQ in the germline V gene (reference sequence). The CDR3 is made up of 14 amino acids. The full variable domain, its missing parts supplied by reference TRBV7-9 and TRBJ1-2, is DTGVSQNPRHKITKRGQNVTFRCDPISEHNRLYWYRQTLGQGPEFLTYFQNEAQLEKSRLLSDRFSAERPKGSFSTLEIQRTEQGDSAMYLCASSLDSQWSGYTFGSGTRLTVV.

J is TRBJ1-4 and V is TRBV5-5, with TRBD1 as a possible D gene (5 bases). V was clipped by 0 bases and J by 7 bases, with 13 bases between them. Germline CDR1 and CDR2: SGHKS and YYEKEE (reference sequence). The CDR3 extends over 15 amino acids. The CDR3 nucleotides are TGTGCCAGCAGCTTGGAAGGGTTAAGGGGTGAAAAACTGTTTTTT. Residues: CASSLEGLRGEKLFF.

The V and J genes are TRBV5-4 and TRBJ2-1; the D is unclear. V lost 0 bases to trimming and J lost 1 base, with 11 bases between them. The CDR3 loop spans 16 amino acids. Per the germline V gene, CDR1 is SGHNT and CDR2 is YYREEE (reference sequence). The CDR3 loop is CASSLGGRQSYNEQFF. CDR3 DNA: TGTGCCAGCAGCTTGGGAGGTCGTCAATCCTACAATGAGCAGTTCTTC.

This sequence joins TRBV25-1 and TRBJ1-1, with TRBD1 matching 7 bases. This CDR3 spans 15 amino acids. Germline V gene data show CDR1 as MGHDK and CDR2 as SYGVNS. V lost 3 bases and J lost 7; bases outside the gene matches: 11. The CDR3 here is CASSDGQALVDEAFF. Written as DNA, the CDR3 is TGTGCCAGCAGTGACGGACAGGCCCTGGTGGATGAAGCTTTCTTT.

The chain uses TRBV7-9 and TRBJ2-5, with D unclear. Between the trimmed V and J ends, which lost 4 bases and 0 bases, there was a span of 12 bases. Per germline, CDR1 SEHNR and CDR2 FQNEAQ (reference sequence). This CDR3 is built from 15 residues. In nucleotides, the CDR3 is TGTGCCAGCAGCTCCCCTGCTATGTACCAAGAGACCCAGTACTTC. This translates into CASSSPAMYQETQYF.

The chain has TRBV5-8 and TRBJ1-4; the D is unclear. Trimming shortened V by 4 bases and J by 8 bases, and 12 bases separated the two germline ends. The CDR3 covers 13 residues. Germline lookup yields CDR1 SGHTS and CDR2 YDEGEE. Written as DNA, the CDR3 is TGTGCCAGCAGCGAAGGAGTTAGGGAAAAACTGTTTTTT. Encoded protein: CASSEGVREKLFF.

This clone was seen only a few times. V is TRBV5-1 and J is TRBJ2-7; D uncertain. V dropped 4 bases and J dropped 2 bases, with 7 bases sitting between them. Germline values: CDR1 SGHRS, CDR2 YFSETQ. This CDR3 spans 12 amino acids. The chain's CDR3 is CASSSSTYEQYF. For the CDR3, the DNA is TGCGCCAGCAGCAGTTCTACCTACGAGCAGTACTTC.

This chain connects TRBV12-3 or TRBV12-4 to TRBJ1-2; no firm D call. This CDR3 spans 13 amino acids. Trimming removed 5 bases at V and 10 bases at J, with 17 bases between. CDR3: CASSLSPQEVYTF. CDR3 DNA: TGTGCCAGCAGTCTAAGCCCGCAGGAGGTCTACACCTTC.

This clone came up a few times. Here the CDR3 reads CASAGGSASYEQYF. For the CDR3, the DNA is TGTGCCAGCGCAGGGGGCTCGGCCTCCTACGAGCAGTACTTC. The V call is TRBV27, the J call TRBJ2-7; 8 nucleotides line up with TRBD1. Per the germline V gene, CDR1 is MNHEY and CDR2 is SMNVEV (reference sequence). The length of the CDR3 is 14 residues. The trim removed 8 bases at V and 0 bases at J, leaving 6 bases unmatched.

The chain couples TRBV7-8 to TRBJ1-6; D gene uncertain. The CDR3 covers 16 residues. Trimming removed 5 bases at V and 0 bases at J, with 11 bases between. Germline V gives CDR1 SGHVS, CDR2 FQNEAQ. The CDR3: CASSLSTSSYNSPLHF. The CDR3 region has the DNA TGTGCCAGCAGCCTTAGCACGAGCTCCTATAATTCACCCCTCCACTTT.

The table lists this clone with a few counts. J is TRBJ1-2 and V is TRBV5-1; 7 bases line up with TRBD1. This CDR3 comprises 13 residues. CDR1 is SGHRS and CDR2 is YFSETQ in the germline V gene. After removal of 4 bases from V and 6 bases from J, the junction contained 6 bases not matched to a gene. CDR3 residues: CASSLGQLDGYTF. The CDR3 coding sequence is TGCGCCAGCAGCCTGGGACAGCTAGATGGCTACACCTTC. The complete variable domain, with remaining parts taken from reference TRBV5-1 and TRBJ1-2, reads KAGVTQTPRYLIKTRGQQVTLSCSPISGHRSVSWYQQTPGQGLQFLFEYFSETQRNKGNFPGRFSGRQFSNSRSEMNVSTLELGDSALYLCASSLGQLDGYTFGSGTRLTVV.

This clone has just a few counts. The chain has TRBV3-1 (or the pseudogene TRBV3-2) and TRBJ1-3; maybe TRBD1 (5 bases). This CDR3 contains 14 residues. Germline V CDR1 and CDR2: LGHDT, YNNKEL (reference sequence). V lost 5 bases and J lost 4, with 12 bases in between. The CDR3 loop is CASSRQTGGNTIYF. CDR3 DNA sequence: TGTGCCAGCAGCAGACAGACGGGCGGAAACACCATATATTTT.

The chain combines TRBV3-1 (or the pseudogene TRBV3-2) with TRBJ2-2, with a weak D call TRBD1 (5 bases). Germline loops: CDR1 LGHDT, CDR2 YNNKEL (reference sequence). This CDR3 has 16 residues. V shed 0 bases and J shed 3 bases, with 11 bases lying between them. This chain's CDR3 is CASSQDRVGDTGELFF. The CDR3 DNA reads as TGTGCCAGCAGCCAAGACAGGGTGGGCGACACCGGGGAGCTGTTTTTT.

On this clone itself: Other DNA sequences in the same sample also yield this CDR3. This chain joins TRBV3-1 (or the pseudogene TRBV3-2) and TRBJ1-3; D is possibly TRBD1 (6 bases). Germline CDR1 reads LGHDT; CDR2 reads YNNKEL (reference sequence). There are 14 residues in the CDR3. Trimming shortened V by 4 bases and J by 2 bases, and 9 bases separated the two germline ends. The CDR3 DNA sequence: TGTGCCAGCAGCCTACAGGGTCCTGGAAACACCATATATTTT. This encodes CASSLQGPGNTIYF.

This chain links TRBV19 with TRBJ1-2; D is ambiguous. The CDR3 length is 13 residues. Germline CDR1 is LNHDA and CDR2 is SQIVND (reference sequence). Trimming cost V 10 bases and J 2 bases, with 14 bases left between them. The CDR3 nucleotides read TGTGCCACCGCCGAGGTGCTAAACTATGGCTACACCTTC. Protein sequence: CATAEVLNYGYTF.

The V and J genes are TRBV7-3 and TRBJ2-1; D is possibly TRBD2 (7 bases). CDR1 and CDR2 (germline): SGHTA, FQGTGA. Trimming left V 5 bases short and J 5 bases short, with 16 bases between. The CDR3 sequence is 15 residues long. The CDR3 nucleotides are TGTGCCAGCAGCGTCAGCGACGGGGGGCACAATGAGCAGTTCTTC. Amino acids: CASSVSDGGHNEQFF.

The chain is built from TRBV9 and TRBJ1-1, with 8 bases matching TRBD1. The J segment lost 6 bases and the V segment lost 5 bases, leaving 12 bases of the junction unmatched. Germline V gene lookup returns CDR1 SGDLS and CDR2 YYNGEE. The CDR3 spans 15 residues. Written as DNA, the CDR3 is TGTGCCAGCAGTCCTGGGGACAGGCCCTCATCTGAAGCTTTCTTT. Encoded protein: CASSPGDRPSSEAFF. Together with reference TRBV9 and TRBJ1-1, the CDR3 gives the full variable domain: DSGVTQTPKHLITATGQRVTLRCSPRSGDLSVYWYQQSLDQGLQFLIQYYNGEERAKGNILERFSAQQFPDLHSELNLSSLELGDSALYFCASSPGDRPSSEAFFGQGTRLTVV.

In its sample, this clone was seen once. The chain uses TRBV2 and TRBJ2-3; 13 bases are shared with TRBD2. V was pared by 5 bases and J by 3 bases, with 11 bases of the junction left unmatched. The CDR3 covers 18 residues. Germline lookup yields CDR1 SNHLY and CDR2 FYNNEI. The CDR3 here is CASSRPEGLAGMTDTQYF. CDR3 DNA sequence: TGTGCCAGCAGTCGACCGGAGGGACTAGCGGGGATGACAGATACGCAGTATTTT.

V gene TRBV14 combines with J gene TRBJ2-1, with TRBD1 identical over 7 bases. The CDR3 has 15 amino acids. Germline-derived CDR1 and CDR2 are SGHDN and FVKESK. The trim removed 7 bases at V and 5 bases at J, leaving 11 bases unmatched. The CDR3 loop is CASTPGGAAHNEQFF. The CDR3 region has the DNA TGTGCCAGCACCCCAGGGGGAGCCGCACACAATGAGCAGTTCTTC.

The gene calls are TRBV7-3 and TRBJ1-2; 11 nucleotides align to TRBD1. The length of the CDR3 is 13 residues. Germline V gene lookup returns CDR1 SGHTA and CDR2 FQGTGA. With 2 bases clipped from V and 14 bases from J, the junction kept 7 bases outside the gene matches. The CDR3 nucleotides read TGTGCCAGCAGCTTAGGGGACAGGGGGGCCCTGACCTTC. Protein: CASSLGDRGALTF.